Detailed here is one TCR beta chain. Its antigen remains unknown. The sample belongs to a study of CD4 T cells in relation to SARS-CoV-2 and coronaviruses. Clones were read by immunoSEQ multiplex PCR, and TCRdb kept only the in-frame ones, dropping some. The sample carries about 12,000 clones, less than 80% recorded once. V gave up 5 bases and J gave up 13 bases; unmatched junction bases: 9. CDR1 and CDR2 (germline): SGHTA, FQGNSA. This CDR3 has 12 residues. Study results and caveats: Samples before the pandemic and after infection were not matched within any donor. This crossreactivity analysis covered spike protein alone, no other viral proteins.

Unexposed donor CD4+ T cells date from about 2011-2018, before the COVID-19 pandemic. CD4+ T cells were isolated from the cells after about ten days of culture. Cells permitting, SARS-CoV-2 S/N and four cold-coronavirus spikes were tested on unexposed-donor CD4+ T cells. The source material was CD4+ T cells from PBMCs, cultured in vitro. The clonotype was recovered from a human donor in good health. V usage is TRBV7-2 and J usage is TRBJ1-2; 8 bases are shared with TRBD1. CDR3 residues: CASSQDRVAFTF. DNA for the CDR3: TGTGCCAGCAGCCAGGACAGGGTTGCTTTCACCTTC.